A single sample gave rise to the 16 T cell receptor beta chains below, sequenced in a study of OX40 agonist ivuxolimab in advanced cancers. Sequencing used immunoSEQ multiplex PCR; TCRdb keeps in-frame clones, though not all of them. The table has fewer than 85,000 clones, about 92% seen once. Sample: CD4+ or CD8+ T cells sorted from blood, taken in a trial of the OX40 agonist ivuxolimab. The origin of the receptors is an adult with an advanced solid tumor such as melanoma, head and neck, liver or kidney cancer.

The sample holds one count of this clone. The rearrangement links TRBV18 to TRBJ2-1; 13 nucleotides match TRBD2. Germline V lookup: CDR1 KGHSH, CDR2 LQKENI. This CDR3 region has 18 residues. With 3 bases clipped from V and 4 bases from J, the junction kept 9 bases outside the gene matches. The CDR3 DNA sequence: TGTGCCAGCTCACCCTTCACTAGCGGGGGGGCAGCATACAATGAGCAGTTCTTC. Encoded protein: CASSPFTSGGAAYNEQFF.

CDR3 nucleotide sequence: TGTGCCAGCAGCGTAGTTTTGGGCCATGAGCAGTTCTTC. This encodes CASSVVLGHEQFF. The chain has TRBV9 and TRBJ2-1; D call uncertain. Germline assignment: CDR1 SGDLS and CDR2 YYNGEE. The V gene lost 0 bases and the J gene lost 8 bases, with 9 bases spanning the gap. This CDR3 spans 13 amino acids.

The genes are TRBV5-1 and TRBJ1-1; D remains ambiguous. Trimming left V 2 bases short and J 5 bases short, with 16 bases between. Germline assignment: CDR1 SGHRS and CDR2 YFSETQ. The CDR3 spans 15 residues. This CDR3 reads CASSFSRGPRTEAFF. CDR3 bases: TGCGCCAGCAGCTTTTCAAGAGGGCCGCGAACTGAAGCTTTCTTT.

The chain carries TRBV4-1 and TRBJ1-2; tentative D call: TRBD1 (5 bases). The germline CDR1 and CDR2 sequences are MGHRA and YSYEKL. V lost 0 bases, J lost 4 bases, and 6 bases lay in between. CDR3 length: 13 residues. Written as DNA, the CDR3 is TGCGCCAGCAGCCAAGATGACAGCTATGGCTACACCTTC. It encodes CASSQDDSYGYTF.

The chain uses TRBV11-1 and TRBJ2-3; D is possibly TRBD1 or TRBD2 (5 bases each). Trimming took off 5 bases at V and 1 base at J, with 16 bases between the two ends. Germline V lookup: CDR1 SGHAT, CDR2 FQDESV (reference sequence). The CDR3 sequence is 16 residues long. CDR3 DNA sequence: TGTGCCAGCAGCGGAGACTTAAGGGGAGGCACAGATACGCAGTATTTT. This gives the protein CASSGDLRGGTDTQYF.

This chain joins TRBV10-1 and TRBJ2-7; D possibly corresponds to TRBD1 (5 bases). In germline, CDR1 is WNHNN, CDR2 SYGVQD (reference sequence). V gave up 2 bases and J gave up 1 base, with 9 bases separating them. The CDR3 is 14 residues long. CDR3 DNA: TGCGCCAGCAGTGAGAGGGGCGAGTCCTACGAGCAGTACTTC. This gives the protein CASSERGESYEQYF.

V gene TRBV27 combines with J gene TRBJ2-1, with 8 positions matching TRBD1. Trimming took 3 bases from V and 2 from J; bases not matched to a gene: 3. CDR1 MNHEY and CDR2 SMNVEV come from the germline V gene (reference sequence). CDR3 length: 15 residues. The DNA of the CDR3 is TGTGCCAGCAGTTTGCGACAGGGGCCCTACAATGAGCAGTTCTTC. Translation gives CASSLRQGPYNEQFF.

The chain couples TRBV30 to TRBJ1-4; tentatively, D is TRBD1 (6 bases). Trimming shortened V by 3 bases and J by 8 bases, and 16 bases separated the two germline ends. The CDR3 is made up of 14 amino acids. Germline loops: CDR1 GTSNPN, CDR2 SVGIG (reference sequence). The CDR3: CAWSATGYNEKLFF. The CDR3 DNA reads as TGTGCCTGGAGCGCAACAGGGTATAACGAAAAACTGTTTTTT.

The chain uses TRBV27 and TRBJ2-1, with a possible D match to TRBD2 (6 bases). This CDR3 is built from 16 residues. Per the germline V gene, CDR1 is MNHEY and CDR2 is SMNVEV (reference sequence). Trimming shortened V by 2 bases and J by 0 bases, and 11 bases separated the two germline ends. CDR3 residues: CASSLGGWSSYNEQFF. DNA for the CDR3: TGTGCCAGCAGTTTAGGAGGGTGGAGCTCCTACAATGAGCAGTTCTTC.

The gene calls are TRBV6-4 and TRBJ1-2; TRBD1 might be the D (5 bases). Germline assignment: CDR1 MRHNA and CDR2 SNTAGT. V dropped 4 bases and J dropped 8 bases, with 14 bases sitting between them. CDR3 length: 13 amino acids. CDR3 DNA sequence: TGTGCCAGCAGTGTCGGGGCGGTAAGAGGCTACACCTTC. Translated: CASSVGAVRGYTF.

V is TRBV2 and J is TRBJ1-1; weak D call: TRBD1 (6 bases). CDR1 SNHLY and CDR2 FYNNEI come from the germline V gene. Deletions cut 6 bases from V and 5 bases from J, with 19 bases between. There are 15 residues in the CDR3. For the CDR3, the DNA is TGTGCCAGCAGAGTCAACCCAGGGGCAGGTACTGAAGCTTTCTTT. It codes for CASRVNPGAGTEAFF. Full variable domain (rest looked up from reference TRBV2 and TRBJ1-1): EPEVTQTPSHQVTQMGQEVILRCVPISNHLYFYWYRQILGQKVEFLVSFYNNEISEKSEIFDDQFSVERPDGSNFTLKIRSTKLEDSAMYFCASRVNPGAGTEAFFGQGTRLTVV.

V and J are TRBV2 and TRBJ1-6, with a tentative D call TRBD1 (5 bases). The CDR3 sequence is 16 residues long. CDR1 is SNHLY and CDR2 is FYNNEI in the germline V gene. V lost 4 bases to trimming and J lost 0 bases, with 10 bases between them. CDR3 loop: CASSGAGSSYNSPLHF. The CDR3 coding sequence is TGTGCCAGCAGTGGGGCAGGGAGCTCCTATAATTCACCCCTCCACTTT.

This chain uses TRBV27 with TRBJ1-1, with 7 bases aligning to TRBD1. The CDR3 runs 13 residues. Germline trimming cut 3 bases from V and 11 bases from J; bases unmatched to any gene: 9. Per germline, CDR1 MNHEY and CDR2 SMNVEV (reference sequence). The CDR3 DNA reads TGTGCCAGCAGTTTTTCAGTTGGACAGGCCGCTTTCTTT. Translated, it gives CASSFSVGQAAFF.

V is TRBV2 and J is TRBJ2-2, with no clear D. Trimming pared 7 bases from V and 5 bases from J, leaving 8 bases between. From germline, CDR1 is SNHLY and CDR2 FYNNEI. This CDR3 comprises 12 residues. This CDR3 is CASIRQTGELFF. The CDR3 DNA reads as TGTGCCAGCATACGCCAGACCGGGGAGCTGTTTTTT. Full variable domain (rest looked up from reference TRBV2 and TRBJ2-2): EPEVTQTPSHQVTQMGQEVILRCVPISNHLYFYWYRQILGQKVEFLVSFYNNEISEKSEIFDDQFSVERPDGSNFTLKIRSTKLEDSAMYFCASIRQTGELFFGEGSRLTVL.

This chain connects TRBV19 to TRBJ2-7, with 9 nucleotides matching TRBD1. V dropped 4 bases and J dropped 6; count of bases not matched to a gene: 10. CDR3 length equals 15 residues. Germline CDR1 is LNHDA and CDR2 is SQIVND (reference sequence). CDR3 amino acids: CASSSPGQGHLEQYF. The CDR3 region has the DNA TGTGCCAGTAGTAGCCCAGGACAGGGGCATCTCGAGCAGTACTTC.

V is TRBV27 and J is TRBJ2-7, with 7 nucleotides matching TRBD1. CDR3 length: 17 residues. J gave up 3 bases and V 5 bases, and 16 bases lay outside the gene matches. Germline V gene data show CDR1 as MNHEY and CDR2 as SMNVEV (reference sequence). The CDR3 bases are TGTGCCAGCAGTCCTAACCTCTTCGACAGGGCGAGCTACGAGCAGTACTTC. The encoded protein is CASSPNLFDRASYEQYF.